This T cell receptor beta chain was found in a study of human T cells and chemical hapten exposure. Points from the study as a whole: Compared with pre-sensitization or healthy control sets, expanded TCRs clustered more. High-frequency TCRs, those above 1 in 1000, stayed the same after DPC sensitization.

CDR3 length equals 12 residues. V was clipped by 7 bases and J by 6 bases, with 10 bases between them. Germline V gives CDR1 ENHRY, CDR2 SYGVKD. Stated time point: patch test 1, 2 weeks after DPC sensitization. Documented treatment: therapeutic diphenylcyclopropenone sensitization with weekly scalp DPC. Within the library, unique molecular identifiers were attached to each individual cDNA molecule. MiXCR, applied by TCRdb to the RACE reads, yields one record per CDR3 protein. The sample has more than 65,000 distinct CDR3 sequences, 7.5% to 9.5% seen once. This clonotype was found many times. The antigen is not known.

This clonotype was obtained from a woman aged 25 to 39 with alopecia areata. Some clones in this sample may be carry-over from other donors' samples. The sequences come from whole blood, collected in connection with sensitization to the hapten diphenylcyclopropenone (DPC). The chain couples TRBV10-3 to TRBJ2-1; D may correspond to TRBD1 or TRBD2 (6 bases each). CDR3 sequence (DNA): TGTGCCATCAAGGGGGGACCCAATGAGCAGTTCTTC. Its protein product is CAIKGGPNEQFF.